This T cell receptor (beta chain) was obtained from a study of shared clonotypes between healthy human individuals. This CDR3 is built from 13 residues. Germline V lookup: CDR1 SGHDT, CDR2 YYEEEE. V was shortened by 3 bases and J by 8 bases, with 12 bases between the two germline ends. In the sorted-subset replicate PCRs, around 200 ng DNA, around 30,000 T cell genomes, was used. Under the authors' procedure: Quality scores were absent from the junction-only immunoSEQ sequences, so filtering differed. Produced via immunoSEQ multiplex PCR; TCRdb's table is partial and in-frame only. Clonal size and the V and J genes are those of that table, whereas D and trimming came from the DNA. The profile shows around 2,000,000 clones, about 95% of them singletons. Naive-designated CD8 cells lacked CD45RO, were positively enriched for CCR7, and omitted terminally differentiated effector memory CD45RA+ cells.

The receptor comes from a man younger than 35 in good health. Sequencing was done on a sample of naive CD8+ T cells sorted from blood. The chain joins TRBV5-6 to TRBJ2-1, with D perhaps being TRBD1 or TRBD2 (5 bases each). The CDR3 here is CASSWGTDYEQFF. The CDR3 nucleotides are TGTGCCAGCAGCTGGGGGACCGACTATGAGCAGTTCTTC.